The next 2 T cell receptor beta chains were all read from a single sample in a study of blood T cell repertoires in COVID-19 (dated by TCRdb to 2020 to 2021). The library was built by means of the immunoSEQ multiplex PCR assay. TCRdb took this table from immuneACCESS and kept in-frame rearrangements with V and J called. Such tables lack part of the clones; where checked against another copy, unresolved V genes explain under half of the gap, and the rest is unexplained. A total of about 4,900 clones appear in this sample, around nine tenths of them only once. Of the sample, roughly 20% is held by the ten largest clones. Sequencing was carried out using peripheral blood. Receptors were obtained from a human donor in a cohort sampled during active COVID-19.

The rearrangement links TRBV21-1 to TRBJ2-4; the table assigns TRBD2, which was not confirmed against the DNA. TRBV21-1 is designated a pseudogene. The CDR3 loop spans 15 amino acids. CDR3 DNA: TGTGCCAGCAGCCCGCGGGATTTAGCCAAAAACATTCAGTACTTC. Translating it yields CASSPRDLAKNIQYF.

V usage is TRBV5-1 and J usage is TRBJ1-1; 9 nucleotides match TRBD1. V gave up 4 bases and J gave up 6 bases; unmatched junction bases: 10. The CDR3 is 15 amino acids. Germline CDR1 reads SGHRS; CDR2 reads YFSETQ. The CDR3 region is CASSRTGQGFAEAFF. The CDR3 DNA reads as TGCGCCAGCAGCCGGACAGGACAGGGGTTCGCTGAAGCTTTCTTT.